The sequence of this TCR beta chain was determined in a study of OX40 agonist ivuxolimab in advanced cancers. Looking at the study overall: Males comprised roughly four fifths of the group, whose mean age was about 60 years (range about 20 to 90).

Autoimmune disease history or systemic immunosuppression was exclusionary. The protocol was immunoSEQ multiplex PCR, while the TCRdb copy is restricted to in-frame clones and leaves out a portion. This sample yields about 120,000 clones, of which around 87% are seen a single time; around 0.55% belongs to the top ten. The germline V gene encodes CDR1 GTSNPN and CDR2 SVGIG (reference sequence). V was cut by 3 bases and J by 8 bases, with 22 bases left in between. The CDR3 consists of 15 residues. This TCR derives from an adult with an advanced solid tumor such as melanoma, head and neck, liver or kidney cancer. Specimen: CD4+ or CD8+ T cells sorted from blood, collected in a trial of the OX40 agonist ivuxolimab. The rearrangement joins TRBV30 to TRBJ1-2; weak D call: TRBD1 (6 bases). The CDR3, as DNA: TGTGCCTGGAGGGACAAAGTCAGGGGCGGTCACGGCTACACCTTC. This gives the protein CAWRDKVRGGHGYTF.